The TCR beta chain described here comes from a study of T-cell memory formation after mild COVID-19 (dated by TCRdb to the early 2020s). Notes on the research overall: Most TCR sequence clusters were specific to one of the two donors. T-cell clones expanding and contracting after mild COVID-19 in a couple of donors were tracked by longitudinal TCRalpha and TCRbeta repertoire sequencing. Two young, previously healthy adult volunteers, one female and one male, were included in the cohort. Findings and caveats that apply to the study as a whole: Only a couple of mild cases were covered in the study, and larger cohorts including severe cases with pre-infection samples were considered necessary. Contracting CD4+ clones turned up mainly in the CM and EM memory subsets, whereas EMRA was where CD8+ clones were enriched. From day 15 to 85, contracting clones showed balanced CD4/CD8 phenotypes, whereas a second wave of clones that expanded from day 15 to 37 leaned towards CD4+. Whether the second-wave clones peaking on day 37 were SARS-CoV-2 specific was not confirmed. The detection of some responding clones in pre-infection memory suggests that pre-existing cross-reactive memory T cells joined the SARS-CoV-2 response.

Ficoll-Paque density gradient centrifugation was used to isolate PBMCs. The CDR3 runs 15 amino acids, cysteine and phenylalanine included. Only the CDR3 portion is preserved as DNA: 45 bases, with reading frame beginning at the first base. The germline V gene (reference sequence) sets CDR1 to LNHDA and CDR2 to SQIVND. V is clipped by 2 bases and J by 0 bases, and the sequence between their germline boundaries is 10 bases long. TCRdb records Illumina NovaSeq 6000 as the sequencer. cDNA libraries for TCRalpha and TCRbeta were prepared by 5'RACE using constant-segment primers, with sample barcodes and unique molecular identifiers added. Trizol reagent was used to extract RNA from every sample. Amplification of the libraries took two PCR steps, and the second step added a second sample barcode plus Illumina TruSeq adapters. The libraries were sequenced on an Illumina NovaSeq using 2 x 150 bp paired-end reads. In the paper's pipeline: With migec v1.2.7, reads were demultiplexed and then collapsed into UMI-guided consensus sequences. Using mixcr v2.1.11, UMI consensuses were aligned to TRA and TRB V and J templates and then assembled into clonotypes. Expanded or contracted clonotypes were those called significant by both edgeR and NoisET, with noise models trained on biological replicates. For edgeR calls, a false discovery rate-adjusted p below 0.01 and a log2 fold-change threshold of 1 were applied. As an exploratory analysis of dynamics, PCA with hierarchical clustering was applied to max-normalized trajectories of the 1000 most abundant clonotypes. Separately sequenced CD4+ and CD8+ repertoires were used to assign the CD4 or CD8 phenotype of responding clones. TCRdb cleaned the public reads at Q25 with fastp, built clones with MiXCR and kept in-frame beta chains. Duplicate CDR3 protein sequences are folded into a single record with the most common DNA and genes. The V and J calls, along with clone size, are taken from TCRdb and not from the paper's own processing. This sample has under 250,000 distinct CDR3 sequences in its table, and around 25% of those were observed once. Clones ranked in the top ten supply approximately 10% of the sample.

Details on this clonotype: Its antigen is not yet known. No much larger clone is present one base from it, and per-base qualities are unavailable.

The sequence was obtained from an adult woman who had mild COVID-19 (a few samples of this study predate the infection). The sample titles of this study are shuffled in the database, so cell type and time point are left out; the donor was told from shared clones. The sequenced sample was PBMCs or a T cell subset sorted from them (not recorded which). The sequence is built from TRBV19 and TRBJ1-1; there is no confident call for the D gene. The base sequence is TGTGCCAGTAGTATAATTCGCGGGATGAACACTGAAGCTTTCTTT. This yields the protein CASSIIRGMNTEAFF. Joined to the reference TRBV19 and TRBJ1-1 proteins, this CDR3 gives the full variable domain: DGGITQSPKYLFRKEGQNVTLSCEQNLNHDAMYWYRQDPGQGLRLIYYSQIVNDFQKGDIAEGYSVSREKKESFPLTVTSAQKNPTAFYLCASSIIRGMNTEAFFGQGTRLTVV.